This T cell receptor (beta chain) was captured by sequencing in a study of early T cells in non-severe SARS-CoV-2 infection. Study-wide context: Sequencing input comprised bulk RNA from unsorted whole blood; chain pairing was not available.

As to this clonotype: Its specificity is not known.

Findings of the study overall: The VDJdb matching leaned toward anti-spike CD8 responses and overlooked private and CD4 specificities.

Germline CDR1 is SQVTM and CDR2 is ANQGSEA. V gave up 7 bases and J gave up 5 bases, with 18 bases separating them. This CDR3 is 14 amino acids long. In the library, individual cDNA molecules carried attached unique molecular identifiers. TCRdb processed the 5' RACE reads anew with MiXCR; each CDR3 protein has one entry. The sample carries some 64,000 distinct CDR3 sequences, roughly 13% recorded once. The receptor's source is an adult who was a healthcare worker with PCR-confirmed SARS-CoV-2 infection or an uninfected control (not recorded which). The sample was whole blood. This chain uses TRBV29-1 with TRBJ2-1; no clear D. CDR3 amino acids: CSARSRGVNNEQFF. The CDR3, as DNA: TGCAGCGCCAGGAGCCGCGGAGTCAACAATGAGCAGTTCTTC.